These 10 T cell receptor beta chains came from one sample sequenced in a study of cytotoxic CD8 clonotypes in ibrutinib-treated CLL. The protocol was immunoSEQ multiplex PCR, while the TCRdb copy is restricted to in-frame clones and leaves out a portion. The sample has 150,000 to 250,000 clones, about two thirds seen once. The source material was PBMCs, sampled after 24 months of ibrutinib treatment. Every receptor here comes from a human donor with chronic lymphocytic leukemia.

The chain carries TRBV6-5 and TRBJ2-3; D may be TRBD1 (6 bases). This CDR3 is built from 15 residues. Deletions cut 9 bases from V and 2 bases from J, with 18 bases between. Germline CDR1 reads MNHEY; CDR2 reads SVGAGI. The CDR3 loop reads CARPLGAWNTDTQYF. The CDR3 bases are TGTGCCAGACCATTGGGGGCGTGGAACACAGATACGCAGTATTTT.

The CDR3 DNA reads TGTGCCTGGAAAAAACCAGGTCTGTCCGGGGGCGCTGGAAACACCATATATTTT. It specifies CAWKKPGLSGGAGNTIYF. The gene calls are TRBV30 and TRBJ1-3; a weak D match, TRBD1 (6 bases). This CDR3 is 18 amino acids long. Germline loops: CDR1 GTSNPN, CDR2 SVGIG (reference sequence). Trimming pared 4 bases from V and 2 bases from J, leaving 24 bases between.

This rearrangement joins TRBV4-3 to TRBJ2-3, with 9 bases fitting TRBD2. CDR1 and CDR2 from the germline V gene are LGHNA and YSLEER. CDR3 length: 17 residues. The J segment lost 6 bases and the V segment lost 0 bases, leaving 10 bases of the junction unmatched. The DNA for the CDR3 is TGCGCCAGCAGCCAAGAAAAAGCGGGAGGCACGGGGGATACGCAGTATTTT. It translates to CASSQEKAGGTGDTQYF.

The V call is TRBV7-8, the J call TRBJ2-7; D might be TRBD1 (6 bases). V gave up 6 bases and J gave up 3 bases, with 15 bases separating them. The CDR3 totals 14 residues. Germline assignment: CDR1 SGHVS and CDR2 FQNEAQ. CDR3 residues: CASSLKVRGYEQYF. Here the CDR3 DNA reads TGTGCCAGCAGTCTAAAAGTCAGGGGCTACGAGCAGTACTTC.

The V gene is TRBV6-5, the J gene TRBJ2-7, with 11 bases identical to TRBD2. J lost 4 bases, V lost 5 bases, and 4 bases had no gene match. CDR1 is MNHEY, CDR2 SVGAGI, per germline. CDR3 length: 14 residues. The CDR3 nucleotides are TGTGCCAGCAGTCGACTAGCGGGACAGTACGAGCAGTACTTC. It codes for CASSRLAGQYEQYF.

The rearrangement links TRBV11-3 to TRBJ2-5; 7 bases line up with TRBD2. The CDR3 has 13 residues. V lost 3 bases to trimming and J lost 7 bases; unmatched junction nucleotides: 5. Per the germline V gene, CDR1 is SGHNT and CDR2 is YENEEA. This chain's CDR3 is CASSLRGSVTQYF. Written as DNA, the CDR3 is TGTGCCAGCAGCTTGCGCGGGAGCGTGACCCAGTACTTC.

The CDR3 loop is CASSLVGQGAHTGELFF. Here the CDR3 DNA reads TGTGCCAGCAGCTTGGTCGGGCAGGGGGCACACACCGGGGAGCTGTTTTTT. The rearrangement uses TRBV7-6 and TRBJ2-2, with 8 positions matching TRBD1. The CDR3 runs 17 residues. In germline, CDR1 is SGHVS, CDR2 FNYEAQ. Unmatched junction bases numbered 9, after V lost 3 bases and J lost 3 bases.

The genes are TRBV7-6 and TRBJ2-1, with 13 bases aligning to TRBD2. Trimming took 5 bases from V and 9 from J; bases not matched to a gene: 10. The length of the CDR3 is 16 residues. CDR1 SGHVS and CDR2 FNYEAQ come from the germline V gene. In nucleotides, the CDR3 is TGTGCCAGCAGCCAGACTAGCGGGGGGCTAGGGGTTGAGCAGTTCTTC. Amino acids: CASSQTSGGLGVEQFF.

The J gene is TRBJ2-5, the V gene TRBV28; 12 nucleotides line up with TRBD2. Trimming removed 3 bases from V and 5 bases from J; junction bases left unmatched: 4. The CDR3 consists of 15 residues. Germline-derived CDR1 and CDR2 are MDHEN and SYDVKM. CDR3 amino acids: CASSFLAGGGETQYF. For the CDR3, the DNA is TGTGCCAGCAGTTTCCTAGCGGGAGGGGGGGAGACCCAGTACTTC.

This chain connects TRBV6-1 to TRBJ2-5; unclear D gene. The germline V gene encodes CDR1 MNHNS and CDR2 SASEGT. This CDR3 comprises 14 residues. Trimming took 5 bases from V and 1 from J, leaving 11 bases between them. Written as DNA, the CDR3 is TGTGCCAGCAGTTATGATTGGAGCCAAGAGACCCAGTACTTC. It is translated as CASSYDWSQETQYF.